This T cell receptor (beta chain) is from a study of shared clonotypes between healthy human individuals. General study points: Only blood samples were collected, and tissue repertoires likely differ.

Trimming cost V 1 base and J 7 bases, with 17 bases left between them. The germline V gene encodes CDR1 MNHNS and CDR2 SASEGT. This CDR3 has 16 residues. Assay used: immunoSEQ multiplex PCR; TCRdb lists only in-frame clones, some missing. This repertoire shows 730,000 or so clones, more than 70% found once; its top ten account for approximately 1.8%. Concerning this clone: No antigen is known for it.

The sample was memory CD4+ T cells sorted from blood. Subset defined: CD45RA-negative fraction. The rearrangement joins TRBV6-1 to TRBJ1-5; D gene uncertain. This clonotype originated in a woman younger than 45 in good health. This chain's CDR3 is CASSEVPGSTTQPQHF. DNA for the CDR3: TGTGCCAGCAGTGAAGTGCCGGGGTCTACAACCCAGCCCCAGCATTTT.